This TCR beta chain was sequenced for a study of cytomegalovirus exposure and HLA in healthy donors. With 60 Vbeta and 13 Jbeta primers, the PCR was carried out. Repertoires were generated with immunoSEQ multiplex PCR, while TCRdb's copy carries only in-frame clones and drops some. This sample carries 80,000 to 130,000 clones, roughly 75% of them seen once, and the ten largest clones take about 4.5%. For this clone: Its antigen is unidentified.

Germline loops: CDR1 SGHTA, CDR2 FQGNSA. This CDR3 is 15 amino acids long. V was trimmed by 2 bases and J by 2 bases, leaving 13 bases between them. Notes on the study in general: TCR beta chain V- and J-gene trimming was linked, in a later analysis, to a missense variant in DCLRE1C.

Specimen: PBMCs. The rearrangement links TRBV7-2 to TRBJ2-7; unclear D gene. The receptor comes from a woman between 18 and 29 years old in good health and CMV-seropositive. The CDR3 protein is CASSLYSSTAYEQYF. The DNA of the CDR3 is TGTGCCAGCAGCTTATATTCCAGCACAGCCTACGAGCAGTACTTC.